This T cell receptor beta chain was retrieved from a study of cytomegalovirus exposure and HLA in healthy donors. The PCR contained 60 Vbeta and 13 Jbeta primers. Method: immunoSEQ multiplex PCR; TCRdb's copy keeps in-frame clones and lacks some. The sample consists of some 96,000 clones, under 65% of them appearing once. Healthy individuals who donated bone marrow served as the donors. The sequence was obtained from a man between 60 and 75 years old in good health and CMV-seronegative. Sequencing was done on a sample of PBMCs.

As DNA, the CDR3 is TGTGCCAGCAGTAAACAGGGGGAGATCACCGGGGAGCTGTTTTTT. Its translation is CASSKQGEITGELFF. This rearrangement joins TRBV6-6 to TRBJ2-2; 8 bases line up with TRBD1. The length of the CDR3 is 15 residues. The ends lost 5 bases at V and 4 bases at J; junction bases unmatched: 6. Looked up from germline, CDR1 is MNHNY and CDR2 is SVGAGI (reference sequence).